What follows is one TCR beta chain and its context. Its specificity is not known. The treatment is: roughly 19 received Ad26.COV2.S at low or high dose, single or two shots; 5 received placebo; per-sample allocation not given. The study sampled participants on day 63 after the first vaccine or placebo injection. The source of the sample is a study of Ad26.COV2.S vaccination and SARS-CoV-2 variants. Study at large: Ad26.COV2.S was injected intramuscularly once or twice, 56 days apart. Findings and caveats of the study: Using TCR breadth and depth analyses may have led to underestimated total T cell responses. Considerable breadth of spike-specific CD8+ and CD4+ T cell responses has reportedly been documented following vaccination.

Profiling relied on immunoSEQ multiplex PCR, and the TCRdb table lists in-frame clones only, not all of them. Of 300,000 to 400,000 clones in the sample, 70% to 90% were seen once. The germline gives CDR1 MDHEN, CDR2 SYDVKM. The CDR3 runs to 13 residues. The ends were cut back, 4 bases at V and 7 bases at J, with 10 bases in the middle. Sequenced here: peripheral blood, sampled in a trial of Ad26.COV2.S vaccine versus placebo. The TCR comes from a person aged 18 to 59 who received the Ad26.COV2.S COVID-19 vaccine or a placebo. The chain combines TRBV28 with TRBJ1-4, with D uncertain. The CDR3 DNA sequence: TGTGCCAGCAGTTCTGGGAGCTTTGAAAAACTGTTTTTT. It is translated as CASSSGSFEKLFF.